A single sample gave rise to the 23 T cell receptor beta chains below, sequenced in a study of shared clonotypes between healthy human individuals. The method was immunoSEQ multiplex PCR; TCRdb's version includes in-frame clones alone and lacks a portion of them. The sample has 2 million to 2.5 million clones, around 92% seen once; the top ten hold 0.37%. The sample taken for sequencing was naive CD4+ T cells from PBMCs. As to subset: CD45RA+ positively selected. All receptors come from a man aged 18 to 30 in good health. Some clones in this sample may be carry-over from other donors' samples.

Turning to this clone: Other DNA sequences of this sample code for an identical CDR3. The chain carries TRBV7-9 and TRBJ2-5; no firm D call. Germline values: CDR1 SEHNR, CDR2 FQNEAQ (reference sequence). The CDR3 has 11 residues. Trimming shortened V by 8 bases and J by 0 bases, and 4 bases separated the two germline ends. CDR3 loop: CASSDQETQYF. As DNA, the CDR3 is TGTGCCAGCTCGGACCAAGAGACCCAGTACTTC.

The gene calls are TRBV5-1 and TRBJ2-5; TRBD1 matches at 7 bases. V lost 0 bases, J lost 5 bases, and 10 bases stayed unmatched. This CDR3 spans 16 amino acids. CDR1 is SGHRS and CDR2 is YFSETQ in the germline V gene. DNA for the CDR3: TGCGCCAGCAGCTTGGTCCCAACAGGGGCGGAGGAGACCCAGTACTTC. Protein product: CASSLVPTGAEETQYF.

This chain uses TRBV7-9 with TRBJ1-2; perhaps TRBD1 as D (5 bases). The CDR3 runs to 12 residues. V shed 3 bases and J shed 12 bases, with 14 bases lying between them. The germline CDR1 and CDR2 sequences are SEHNR and FQNEAQ (reference sequence). CDR3 sequence reads: CASSLGTGFHTF. The CDR3 DNA reads as TGTGCCAGCAGCTTGGGGACCGGCTTCCACACCTTC.

The chain employs TRBV5-5 and TRBJ2-1; a weak D match, TRBD2 (6 bases). V lost 2 bases to trimming and J lost 11 bases, with 20 bases between them. The length of the CDR3 is 15 residues. Germline loops: CDR1 SGHKS, CDR2 YYEKEE (reference sequence). The CDR3 bases are TGTGCCAGCAGCTTTGTCGGGGGAAACACAATACAGCAGTTCTTC. This gives the protein CASSFVGGNTIQQFF.

V is TRBV10-3 and J is TRBJ1-2; 7 bases map to TRBD1. Germline V gene data show CDR1 as ENHRY and CDR2 as SYGVKD. Losses at the gene ends were 0 bases for V and 4 bases for J; bases not matched to a gene: 11. CDR3 length: 17 amino acids. CDR3 amino acids: CAISESIQGSWTYGYTF. Here the CDR3 DNA reads TGTGCCATCAGTGAGTCGATACAGGGGTCCTGGACCTATGGCTACACCTTC.

J is TRBJ2-4 and V is TRBV28; D is perhaps TRBD2 (5 bases). The germline CDR1 and CDR2 sequences are MDHEN and SYDVKM. Trimming removed 5 bases from V and 0 bases from J, with 14 bases in between. The CDR3 loop spans 16 amino acids. The CDR3, as DNA: TGTGCCAGCAGTCCGCGGGCATTTGCAGCCAAAAACATTCAGTACTTC. It yields the protein CASSPRAFAAKNIQYF.

This chain uses TRBV27 with TRBJ1-4; 7 bases align to TRBD1. The V segment lost 5 bases and the J segment 10 bases; nucleotides outside the gene matches: 10. CDR3 length: 14 amino acids. The germline CDR1 and CDR2 sequences are MNHEY and SMNVEV (reference sequence). In DNA, the CDR3 is TGTGCCAGCAGTCAGCGACAGGGTGGGGGAAAACTGTTTTTT. This codes for CASSQRQGGGKLFF.

The chain recombines TRBV9 with TRBJ2-5; 11 bases line up with TRBD2. Germline-derived CDR1 and CDR2 are SGDLS and YYNGEE. CDR3 length: 16 residues. Unmatched junction bases numbered 7, after V lost 1 base and J lost 5 bases. The DNA for the CDR3 is TGTGCCAGCAGCGTATCTTTAGCGGGAGGGGATGAGACCCAGTACTTC. The encoded protein is CASSVSLAGGDETQYF.

V usage is TRBV28 and J usage is TRBJ1-4; D is undetermined. The CDR3 is 12 amino acids. V was clipped by 2 bases and J by 12 bases, with 10 bases between them. Germline V CDR1 and CDR2: MDHEN, SYDVKM. The CDR3 nucleotides are TGTGCCAGCAGTTTAGCGGGATTGGAACTGTTTTTT. Amino acid sequence: CASSLAGLELFF.

The gene calls are TRBV30 and TRBJ2-1, with no clear D. The CDR3 contains 13 residues. V lost 0 bases to trimming and J lost 6 bases, with 9 bases between them. Germline CDR1 reads GTSNPN; CDR2 reads SVGIG (reference sequence). CDR3 protein: CAWSVGNFNEQFF. DNA of the CDR3: TGTGCCTGGAGTGTAGGGAATTTCAATGAGCAGTTCTTC.

Turning to this clone: This sample includes further DNA sequences coding for the same CDR3. The chain recombines TRBV6-1 with TRBJ2-1; D is ambiguous. From germline, CDR1 is MNHNS and CDR2 SASEGT. Trimming removed 2 bases at V and 3 bases at J, with 5 bases between. The CDR3 spans 13 residues. The CDR3 is CASSELDYNEQFF. CDR3 sequence (DNA): TGTGCCAGCAGTGAACTAGACTACAATGAGCAGTTCTTC.

The rearrangement links TRBV5-1 to TRBJ2-5; D assignment may be TRBD1 or TRBD2 (5 bases each). The CDR3 contains 14 residues. The germline CDR1 and CDR2 sequences are SGHRS and YFSETQ. With 4 bases removed from V and 2 bases from J, the gap between germline ends came to 12 bases. The CDR3 DNA sequence: TGCGCCAGCAGCCCCGGGACCATGCAAGAGACCCAGTACTTC. Its protein product is CASSPGTMQETQYF.

V is TRBV18 and J is TRBJ1-1; D might be TRBD1 (6 bases). The CDR3 contains 17 residues. The V end lost 1 base, the J end lost 0 bases, and 15 bases lay between the germline ends. CDR1 and CDR2 (germline): KGHSH, LQKENI. The CDR3 protein is CASSPLTGQSLNTEAFF. CDR3 bases: TGTGCCAGCTCACCACTTACAGGACAGAGTCTGAACACTGAAGCTTTCTTT.

The chain joins TRBV7-9 to TRBJ2-3, with 8 positions matching TRBD2. Looked up from germline, CDR1 is SEHNR and CDR2 is FQNEAQ (reference sequence). The ends lost 5 bases at V and 4 bases at J; junction bases unmatched: 20. The CDR3 loop spans 19 amino acids. The CDR3 reads CASSLFPSGRGVDPDTQYF. The CDR3 nucleotides are TGTGCCAGCAGCCTGTTTCCTAGCGGGCGGGGGGTCGACCCAGATACGCAGTATTTT.

The chain carries TRBV7-2 and TRBJ2-5, with 7 bases identical to TRBD2. The V segment lost 5 bases and the J segment 2 bases; nucleotides outside the gene matches: 11. The CDR3 has 16 amino acids. CDR1 SGHTA and CDR2 FQGNSA come from the germline V gene. The CDR3: CASSQSRASGQETQYF. The CDR3, as DNA: TGTGCCAGCAGCCAATCTAGGGCTAGCGGTCAAGAGACCCAGTACTTC.

A word on this clone: Other DNA sequences in this specimen translate into the identical CDR3. The CDR3 spells CASSLGPAYEQYF. For the CDR3, the DNA is TGCGCCAGCAGCTTAGGCCCCGCCTACGAGCAGTACTTC. V and J are TRBV5-1 and TRBJ2-7; the D is unclear. Per the germline V gene, CDR1 is SGHRS and CDR2 is YFSETQ. Trimming removed 2 bases from V and 2 bases from J, with 8 bases in between. The CDR3 totals 13 residues.

This sequence joins TRBV6-5 and TRBJ2-7, with TRBD1 identical over 10 bases. The ends lost 2 bases at V and 4 bases at J; junction bases unmatched: 2. The CDR3 is 14 residues long. CDR1 is MNHEY, CDR2 SVGAGI, per germline. The CDR3 loop is CASSYRQGAYEQYF. CDR3 in DNA: TGTGCCAGCAGTTACCGACAGGGGGCTTACGAGCAGTACTTC.

J is TRBJ1-2 and V is TRBV7-9, with TRBD1 matching over 8 bases. In germline, CDR1 is SEHNR, CDR2 FQNEAQ (reference sequence). There are 13 residues in the CDR3. The J segment lost 8 bases and the V segment lost 5 bases, leaving 7 bases of the junction unmatched. CDR3 nucleotides: TGTGCCAGCAGCCCGGACAGGGAAGTCGGCTACACCTTC. This sequence encodes CASSPDREVGYTF. The variable domain in full, completed from reference TRBV7-9 and TRBJ1-2, reads DTGVSQNPRHKITKRGQNVTFRCDPISEHNRLYWYRQTLGQGPEFLTYFQNEAQLEKSRLLSDRFSAERPKGSFSTLEIQRTEQGDSAMYLCASSPDREVGYTFGSGTRLTVV.

The rearrangement links TRBV15 to TRBJ2-7; 8 nucleotides align to TRBD2. This CDR3 region has 15 residues. J gave up 1 base and V 4 bases, and 6 bases lay outside the gene matches. CDR1 and CDR2 (germline): LNHNV, YYDKDF (reference sequence). The CDR3 spells CATSMAIAGSYEQYF. As DNA, the CDR3 is TGTGCCACCAGCATGGCCATAGCGGGATCCTACGAGCAGTACTTC.

The J gene is TRBJ1-1, the V gene TRBV28; 11 nucleotides align to TRBD1. The length of the CDR3 is 15 residues. V shed 6 bases and J 6 bases; nucleotides not matched to a gene: 9. The germline gives CDR1 MDHEN, CDR2 SYDVKM. The CDR3: CASRQDRGRLAEAFF. Written as DNA, the CDR3 is TGTGCCAGCAGACAGGACAGGGGGCGCTTGGCTGAAGCTTTCTTT.

This chain uses TRBV11-3 with TRBJ2-3; 8 bases match TRBD1. There are 16 residues in the CDR3. In germline, CDR1 is SGHNT, CDR2 YENEEA. The V and J ends lost 4 bases and 0 bases, in that order; junction bases with no gene match: 6. CDR3 sequence reads: CASSSGQGKSTDTQYF. The CDR3 DNA reads TGTGCCAGCAGCTCCGGACAGGGCAAGAGCACAGATACGCAGTATTTT.

The chain employs TRBV28 and TRBJ2-7; D ambiguous. CDR1 and CDR2 from the germline V gene are MDHEN and SYDVKM. The CDR3 has 14 amino acids. Trimming took 9 bases from V and 4 from J, leaving 19 bases between them. The CDR3: CASRTPFRLYEQYF. In DNA form, the CDR3 reads TGTGCCAGTCGGACGCCGTTCAGGTTGTACGAGCAGTACTTC.

This CDR3 is CASSLRARSTGELFF. In nucleotides, the CDR3 is TGTGCCAGCAGCTTACGGGCGAGGAGCACCGGGGAGCTGTTTTTT. The chain joins TRBV7-6 to TRBJ2-2, with unresolved D. This CDR3 is 15 amino acids long. The germline V gene encodes CDR1 SGHVS and CDR2 FNYEAQ. Between the trimmed V and J ends, which lost 2 bases and 4 bases, there was a span of 11 bases.